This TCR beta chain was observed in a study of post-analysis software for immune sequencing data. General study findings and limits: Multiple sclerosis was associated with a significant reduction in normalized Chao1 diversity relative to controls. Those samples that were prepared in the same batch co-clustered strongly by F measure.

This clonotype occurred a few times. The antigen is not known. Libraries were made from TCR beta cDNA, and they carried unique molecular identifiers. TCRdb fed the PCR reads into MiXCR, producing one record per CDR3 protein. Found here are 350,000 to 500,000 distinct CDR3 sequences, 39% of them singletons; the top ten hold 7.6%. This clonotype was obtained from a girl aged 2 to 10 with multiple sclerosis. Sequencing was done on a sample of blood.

The DNA of the CDR3 is TGCAGTGCTAGTCCGGCCGGGACAGGGGTTTACACAGATACGCAGTATTTT. This gives the protein CSASPAGTGVYTDTQYF. V usage is TRBV20-1 and J usage is TRBJ2-3; 10 nucleotides match TRBD1. This CDR3 contains 17 residues. Germline CDR1 and CDR2: DFQATT and SNEGSKA (reference sequence). Trimming took 3 bases from V and 2 from J; bases not matched to a gene: 11.